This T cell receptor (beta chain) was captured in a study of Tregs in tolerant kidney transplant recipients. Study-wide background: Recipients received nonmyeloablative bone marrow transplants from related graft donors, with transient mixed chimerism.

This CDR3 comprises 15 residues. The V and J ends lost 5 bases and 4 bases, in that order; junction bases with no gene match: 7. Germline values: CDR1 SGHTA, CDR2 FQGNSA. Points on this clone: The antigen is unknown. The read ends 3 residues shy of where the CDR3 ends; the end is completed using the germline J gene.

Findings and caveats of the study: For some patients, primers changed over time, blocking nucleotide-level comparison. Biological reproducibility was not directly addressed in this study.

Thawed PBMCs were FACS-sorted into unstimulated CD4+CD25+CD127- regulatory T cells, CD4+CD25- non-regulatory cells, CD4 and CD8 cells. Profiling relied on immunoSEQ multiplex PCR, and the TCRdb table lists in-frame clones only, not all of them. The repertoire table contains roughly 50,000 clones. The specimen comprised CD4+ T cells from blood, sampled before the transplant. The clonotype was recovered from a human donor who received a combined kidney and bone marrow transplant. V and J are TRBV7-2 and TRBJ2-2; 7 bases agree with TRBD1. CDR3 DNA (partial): TGTGCCAGCAGCCCACAGGGGTTCGTCACCGGGGAG. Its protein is CASSPQGFVTGE. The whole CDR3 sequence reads CASSPQGFVTGELFF.